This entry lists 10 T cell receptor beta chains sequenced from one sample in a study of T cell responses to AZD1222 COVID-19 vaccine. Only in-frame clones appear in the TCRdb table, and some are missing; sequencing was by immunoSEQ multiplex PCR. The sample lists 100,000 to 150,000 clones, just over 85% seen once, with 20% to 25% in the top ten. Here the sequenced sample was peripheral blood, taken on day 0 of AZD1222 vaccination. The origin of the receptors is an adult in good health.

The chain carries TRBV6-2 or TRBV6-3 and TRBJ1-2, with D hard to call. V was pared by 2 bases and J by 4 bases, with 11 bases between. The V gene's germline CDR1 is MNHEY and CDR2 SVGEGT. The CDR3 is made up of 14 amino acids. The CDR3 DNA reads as TGTGCCAGCAGTTACAAGGTAGACCTCTATGGCTACACCTTC. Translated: CASSYKVDLYGYTF.

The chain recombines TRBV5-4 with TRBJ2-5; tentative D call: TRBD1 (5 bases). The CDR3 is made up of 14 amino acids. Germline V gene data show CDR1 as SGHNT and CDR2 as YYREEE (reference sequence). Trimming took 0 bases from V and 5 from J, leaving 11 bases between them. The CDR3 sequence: CASSLAQGLETQYF. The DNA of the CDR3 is TGTGCCAGCAGCTTGGCCCAGGGTCTGGAGACCCAGTACTTC.

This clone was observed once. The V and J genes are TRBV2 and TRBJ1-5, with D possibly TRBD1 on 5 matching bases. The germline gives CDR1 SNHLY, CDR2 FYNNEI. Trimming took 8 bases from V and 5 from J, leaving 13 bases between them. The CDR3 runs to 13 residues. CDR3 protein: CASGGTPDQPQHF. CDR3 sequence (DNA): TGTGCCAGCGGAGGGACTCCCGATCAGCCCCAGCATTTT.

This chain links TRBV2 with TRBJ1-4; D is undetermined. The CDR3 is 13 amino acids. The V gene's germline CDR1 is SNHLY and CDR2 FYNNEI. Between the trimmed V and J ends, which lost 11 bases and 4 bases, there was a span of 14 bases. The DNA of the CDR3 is TGTGCCGTCGGGTGGGATTTTAATGAAAAACTGTTTTTT. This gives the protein CAVGWDFNEKLFF. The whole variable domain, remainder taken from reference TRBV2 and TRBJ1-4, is EPEVTQTPSHQVTQMGQEVILRCVPISNHLYFYWYRQILGQKVEFLVSFYNNEISEKSEIFDDQFSVERPDGSNFTLKIRSTKLEDSAMYFCAVGWDFNEKLFFGSGTQLSVL.

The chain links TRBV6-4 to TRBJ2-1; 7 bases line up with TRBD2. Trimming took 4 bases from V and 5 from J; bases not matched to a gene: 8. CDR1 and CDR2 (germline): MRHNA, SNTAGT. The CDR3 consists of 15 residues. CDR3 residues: CASSGEAGLHNEQFF. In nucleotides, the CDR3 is TGTGCCAGCAGTGGGGAAGCGGGGCTGCACAATGAGCAGTTCTTC.

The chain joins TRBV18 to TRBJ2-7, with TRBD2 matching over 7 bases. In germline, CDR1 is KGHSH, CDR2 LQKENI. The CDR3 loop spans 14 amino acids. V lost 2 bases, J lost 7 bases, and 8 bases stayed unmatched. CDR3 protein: CASSPSGADGEQYF. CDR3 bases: TGTGCCAGCTCACCAAGCGGGGCCGACGGTGAGCAGTACTTC. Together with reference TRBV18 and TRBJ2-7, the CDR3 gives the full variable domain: NAGVMQNPRHLVRRRGQEARLRCSPMKGHSHVYWYRQLPEEGLKFMVYLQKENIIDESGMPKERFSAEFPKEGPSILRIQQVVRGDSAAYFCASSPSGADGEQYFGPGTRLTVT.

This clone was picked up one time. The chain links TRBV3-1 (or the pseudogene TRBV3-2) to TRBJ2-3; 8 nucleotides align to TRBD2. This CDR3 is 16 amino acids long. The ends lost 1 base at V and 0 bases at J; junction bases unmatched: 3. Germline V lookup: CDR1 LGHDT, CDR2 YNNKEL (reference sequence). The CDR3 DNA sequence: TGTGCCAGCAGCCAAGTAGCGGGGCATAGCACAGATACGCAGTATTTT. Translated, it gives CASSQVAGHSTDTQYF.

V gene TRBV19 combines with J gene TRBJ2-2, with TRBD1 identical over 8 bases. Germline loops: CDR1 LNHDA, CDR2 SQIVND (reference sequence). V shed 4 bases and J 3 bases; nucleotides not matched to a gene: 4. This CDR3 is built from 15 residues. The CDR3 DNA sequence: TGTGCCAGTAGTACGGACAGGGAGGACACCGGGGAGCTGTTTTTT. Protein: CASSTDREDTGELFF.

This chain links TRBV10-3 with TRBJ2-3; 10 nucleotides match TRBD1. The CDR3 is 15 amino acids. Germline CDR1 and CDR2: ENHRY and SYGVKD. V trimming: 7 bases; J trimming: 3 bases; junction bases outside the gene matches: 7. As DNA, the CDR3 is TGTGCCATCACCGTGGACAGGGGGATGACAGATACGCAGTATTTT. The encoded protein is CAITVDRGMTDTQYF.

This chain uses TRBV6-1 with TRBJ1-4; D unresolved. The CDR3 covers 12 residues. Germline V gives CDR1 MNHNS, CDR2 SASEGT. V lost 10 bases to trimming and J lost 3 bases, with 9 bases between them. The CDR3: CATRYSNEKLFF. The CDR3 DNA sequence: TGTGCCACCCGATACTCTAATGAAAAACTGTTTTTT.